This T cell receptor beta chain was sequenced in a study of T cell responses to AZD1222 COVID-19 vaccine. Only in-frame clones appear in the TCRdb table, and some are missing; sequencing was by immunoSEQ multiplex PCR. The sample shows 250,000 to 300,000 clones, 90% to 95% of them seen only once. J gave up 8 bases and V 4 bases, and 10 bases lay outside the gene matches. Germline CDR1 reads SGHRS; CDR2 reads YFSETQ. CDR3 size: 14 residues. This clonotype was sampled from an adult who received the AZD1222 COVID-19 vaccine. The rearrangement links TRBV5-1 to TRBJ1-1, with 8 bases identical to TRBD1. This specimen was peripheral blood, taken 28 days after the second AZD1222 dose. CDR3 coding DNA: TGCGCCAGCAGCCAAGGGACAGGATCTCTGGAAGCTTTCTTT. Protein product: CASSQGTGSLEAFF.